Detailed here is one TCR beta chain. The same CDR3 is also encoded by other DNA sequences in this sample. The sample is drawn from a study of blood T cell repertoires in COVID-19. Background on the study: COVID-19 samples collected from the United States, Italy and Spain covered acute and convalescent phases. PBMCs, B-cell-depleted T cells, or T cells were the source of the cDNA or gDNA that made up the material.

Seattle enrolled patients during active infection and tracked them longitudinally. In the source study's methods: Quantification of nucleated cells was approximated via reference gene primer amplification. Using immunoSEQ multiplex PCR, the repertoire was profiled, and TCRdb retains in-frame clones only, with some absent. That table gives V, J and clone size, and the DNA gave D and trimming. This sample has around 190,000 clones, with roughly 83% found just once. The sequenced sample consisted of peripheral blood. The source is a woman between 40 and 55 years old with COVID-19, enrolled during active disease.

The CDR3 region is CASSQVEGANYGYTF. For the CDR3, the DNA is TGTGCCAGCAGCCAAGTAGAGGGAGCTAACTATGGCTACACCTTC. V usage is TRBV4-2 and J usage is TRBJ1-2, with D uncertain. Trimming pared 1 base from V and 0 bases from J, leaving 9 bases between. Germline CDR1 LGHNA, CDR2 YNFKEQ. This CDR3 comprises 15 residues.